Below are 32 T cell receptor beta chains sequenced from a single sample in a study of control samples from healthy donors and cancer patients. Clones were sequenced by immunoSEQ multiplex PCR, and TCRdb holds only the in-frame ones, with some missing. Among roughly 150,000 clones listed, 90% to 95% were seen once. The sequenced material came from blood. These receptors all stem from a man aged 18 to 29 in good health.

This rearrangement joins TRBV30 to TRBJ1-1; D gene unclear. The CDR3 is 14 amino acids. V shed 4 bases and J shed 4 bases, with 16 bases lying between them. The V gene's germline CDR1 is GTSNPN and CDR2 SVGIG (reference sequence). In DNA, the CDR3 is TGTGCCTGGATTAGAGAGGCCCGGGGCACTGAAGCTTTCTTT. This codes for CAWIREARGTEAFF.

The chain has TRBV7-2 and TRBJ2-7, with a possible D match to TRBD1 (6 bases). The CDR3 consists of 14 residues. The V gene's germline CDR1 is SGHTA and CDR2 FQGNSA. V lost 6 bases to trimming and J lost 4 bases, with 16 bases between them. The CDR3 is CASSRTGSTYEQYF. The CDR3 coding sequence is TGTGCCAGCAGTCGAACAGGGTCGACATACGAGCAGTACTTC.

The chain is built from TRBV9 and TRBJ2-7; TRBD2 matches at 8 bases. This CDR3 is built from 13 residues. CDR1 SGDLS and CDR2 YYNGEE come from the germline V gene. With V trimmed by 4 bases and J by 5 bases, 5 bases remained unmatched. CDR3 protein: CASSLGTSDEQYF. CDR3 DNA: TGTGCCAGCAGCCTCGGGACTAGTGACGAGCAGTACTTC.

CDR3 residues: CSVEWGFLGRDTQYF. The CDR3 DNA reads TGCAGCGTTGAATGGGGGTTTCTAGGAAGAGATACGCAGTATTTT. V gene TRBV29-1 combines with J gene TRBJ2-3; TRBD1 or TRBD2 may be the D gene (5 bases each). CDR1 and CDR2 (germline): SQVTM, ANQGSEA. V was cut by 2 bases and J by 5 bases, with 17 bases left in between. This CDR3 region has 15 residues.

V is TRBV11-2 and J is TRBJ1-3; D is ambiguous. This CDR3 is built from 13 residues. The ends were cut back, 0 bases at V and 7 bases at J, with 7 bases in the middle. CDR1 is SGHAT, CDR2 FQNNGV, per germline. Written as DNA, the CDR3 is TGTGCCAGCAGCTTAGATCAGGTTAACACCATATATTTT. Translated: CASSLDQVNTIYF.

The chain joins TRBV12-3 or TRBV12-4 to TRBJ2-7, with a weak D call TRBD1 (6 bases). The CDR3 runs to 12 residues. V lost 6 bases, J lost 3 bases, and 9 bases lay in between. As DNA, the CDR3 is TGTGCCAGCAGGACGGACAGCTACGAGCAGTACTTC. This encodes CASRTDSYEQYF.

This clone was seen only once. As DNA, the CDR3 is TGTGCCACCCAGGGACTAGCGGGAGTTATAGATGAGCAGTTCTTC. Protein: CATQGLAGVIDEQFF. The V and J genes are TRBV28 and TRBJ2-1; 14 bases line up with TRBD2. Germline V CDR1 and CDR2: MDHEN, SYDVKM. This CDR3 region has 15 residues. The junction had 10 bases not matched to a gene; V was cut back by 10 bases and J by 8 bases. Based on the CDR3 plus reference TRBV28 and TRBJ2-1, the full variable domain is DVKVTQSSRYLVKRTGEKVFLECVQDMDHENMFWYRQDPGLGLRLIYFSYDVKMKEKGDIPEGYSVSREKKERFSLILESASTNQTSMYLCATQGLAGVIDEQFFGPGTRLTVL.

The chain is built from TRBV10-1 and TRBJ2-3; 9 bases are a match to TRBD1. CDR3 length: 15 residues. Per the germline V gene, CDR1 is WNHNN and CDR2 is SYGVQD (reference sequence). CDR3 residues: CAVIGEGQGFNTQYF. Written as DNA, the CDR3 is TGCGCTGTAATTGGAGAGGGACAGGGATTTAATACGCAGTATTTT.

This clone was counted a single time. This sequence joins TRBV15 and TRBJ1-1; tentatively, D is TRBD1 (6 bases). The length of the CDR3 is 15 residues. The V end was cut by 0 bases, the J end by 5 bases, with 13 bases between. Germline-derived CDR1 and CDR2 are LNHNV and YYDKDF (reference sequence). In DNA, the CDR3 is TGTGCCACCAGCAGAGATCGAGGGGGAGGGACTGAAGCTTTCTTT. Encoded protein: CATSRDRGGGTEAFF.

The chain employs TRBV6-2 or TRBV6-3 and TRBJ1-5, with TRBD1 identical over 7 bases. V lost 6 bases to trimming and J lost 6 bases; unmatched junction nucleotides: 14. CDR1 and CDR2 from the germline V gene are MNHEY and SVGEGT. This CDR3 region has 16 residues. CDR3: CASSPNPGGSRQPQHF. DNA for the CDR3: TGTGCCAGCAGCCCTAACCCAGGGGGTTCACGTCAGCCCCAGCATTTT.

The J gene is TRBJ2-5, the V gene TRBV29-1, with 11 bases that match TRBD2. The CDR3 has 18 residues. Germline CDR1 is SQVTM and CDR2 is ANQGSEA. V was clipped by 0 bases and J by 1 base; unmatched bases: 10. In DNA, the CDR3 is TGCAGCGTTGAAGATGGAACTAGCGGGGGTATGCCCCAAGAGACCCAGTACTTC. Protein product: CSVEDGTSGGMPQETQYF.

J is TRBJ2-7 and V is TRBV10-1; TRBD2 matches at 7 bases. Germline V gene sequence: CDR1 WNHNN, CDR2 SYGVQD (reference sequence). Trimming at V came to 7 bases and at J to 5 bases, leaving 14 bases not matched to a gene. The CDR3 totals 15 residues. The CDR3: CASTPQGGGIDEQYF. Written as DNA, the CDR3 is TGCGCCAGCACCCCCCAGGGCGGGGGAATAGACGAGCAGTACTTC.

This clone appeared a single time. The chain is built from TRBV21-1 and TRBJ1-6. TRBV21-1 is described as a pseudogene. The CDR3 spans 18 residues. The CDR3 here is CASSKSVTGRIGNSPLHF. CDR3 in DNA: TGTGCCAGCAGCAAATCGGTAACAGGGAGGATAGGGAATTCACCCCTCCACTTT.

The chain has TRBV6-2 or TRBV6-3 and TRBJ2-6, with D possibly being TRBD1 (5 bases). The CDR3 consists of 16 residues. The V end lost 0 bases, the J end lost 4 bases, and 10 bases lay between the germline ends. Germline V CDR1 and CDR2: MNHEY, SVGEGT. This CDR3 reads CASSYSDGAGANVLTF. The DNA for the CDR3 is TGTGCCAGCAGTTACTCCGATGGGGCCGGGGCCAACGTCCTGACTTTC.

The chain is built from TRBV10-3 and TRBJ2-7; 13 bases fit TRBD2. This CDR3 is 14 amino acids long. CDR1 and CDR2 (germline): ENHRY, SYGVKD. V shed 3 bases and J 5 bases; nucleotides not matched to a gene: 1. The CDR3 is CAISDGTSGNEQYF. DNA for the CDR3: TGTGCCATCAGTGACGGGACTAGCGGGAACGAGCAGTACTTC.

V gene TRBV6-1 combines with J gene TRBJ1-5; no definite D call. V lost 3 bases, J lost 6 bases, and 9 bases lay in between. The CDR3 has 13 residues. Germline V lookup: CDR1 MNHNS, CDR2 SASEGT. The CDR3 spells CASSDIGVQPQHF. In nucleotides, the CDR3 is TGTGCCAGCAGTGACATCGGGGTTCAGCCCCAGCATTTT.

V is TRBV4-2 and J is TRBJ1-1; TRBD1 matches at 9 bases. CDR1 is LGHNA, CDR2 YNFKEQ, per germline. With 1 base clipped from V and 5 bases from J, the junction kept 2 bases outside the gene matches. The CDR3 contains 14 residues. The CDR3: CASSQGTGVTEAFF. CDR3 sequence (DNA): TGTGCCAGCAGCCAAGGGACAGGGGTAACTGAAGCTTTCTTT.

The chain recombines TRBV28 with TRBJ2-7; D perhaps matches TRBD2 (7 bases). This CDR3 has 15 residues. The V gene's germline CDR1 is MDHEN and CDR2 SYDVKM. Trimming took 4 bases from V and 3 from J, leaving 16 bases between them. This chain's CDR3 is CASSWGGGNGYEQYF. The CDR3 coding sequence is TGTGCCAGCAGTTGGGGAGGGGGAAATGGCTACGAGCAGTACTTC.

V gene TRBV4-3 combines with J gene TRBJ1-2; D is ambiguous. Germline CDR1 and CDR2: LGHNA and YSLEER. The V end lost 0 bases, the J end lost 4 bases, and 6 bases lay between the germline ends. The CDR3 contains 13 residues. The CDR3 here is CASSQDSLYGYTF. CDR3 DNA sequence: TGCGCCAGCAGCCAAGACAGTCTCTATGGCTACACCTTC.

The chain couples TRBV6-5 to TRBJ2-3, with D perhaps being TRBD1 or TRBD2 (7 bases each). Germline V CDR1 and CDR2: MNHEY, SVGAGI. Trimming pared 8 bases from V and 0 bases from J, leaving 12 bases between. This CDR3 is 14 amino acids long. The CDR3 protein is CASGEGASTDTQYF. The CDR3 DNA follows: TGTGCCAGCGGGGAGGGGGCTAGCACAGATACGCAGTATTTT.

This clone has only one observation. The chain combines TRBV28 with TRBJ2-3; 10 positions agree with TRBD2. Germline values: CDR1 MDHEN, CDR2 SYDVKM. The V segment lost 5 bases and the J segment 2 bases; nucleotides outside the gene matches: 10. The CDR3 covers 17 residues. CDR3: CASSTPFGLADTDTQYF. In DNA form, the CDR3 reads TGTGCCAGCAGTACACCGTTCGGACTAGCGGACACAGATACGCAGTATTTT.

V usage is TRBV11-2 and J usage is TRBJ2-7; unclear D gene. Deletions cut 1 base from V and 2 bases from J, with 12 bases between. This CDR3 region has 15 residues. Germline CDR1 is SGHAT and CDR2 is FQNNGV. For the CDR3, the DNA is TGTGCCAGCAGCTTAGGTGCCCTGGGGACCTACGAGCAGTACTTC. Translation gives CASSLGALGTYEQYF.

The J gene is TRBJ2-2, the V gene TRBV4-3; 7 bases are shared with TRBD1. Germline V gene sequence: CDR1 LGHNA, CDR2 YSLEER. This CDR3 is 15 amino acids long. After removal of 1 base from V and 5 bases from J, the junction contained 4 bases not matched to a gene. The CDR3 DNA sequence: TGCGCCAGCAGCCAAGGGACAGGCGGGACCGGGGAGCTGTTTTTT. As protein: CASSQGTGGTGELFF.

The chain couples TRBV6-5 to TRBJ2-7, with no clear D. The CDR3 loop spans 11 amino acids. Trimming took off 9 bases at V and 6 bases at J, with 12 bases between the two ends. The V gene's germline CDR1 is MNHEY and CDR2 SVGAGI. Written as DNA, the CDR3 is TGTGCCAGTAGAGTTATGTTCGAGCAGTACTTC. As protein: CASRVMFEQYF.

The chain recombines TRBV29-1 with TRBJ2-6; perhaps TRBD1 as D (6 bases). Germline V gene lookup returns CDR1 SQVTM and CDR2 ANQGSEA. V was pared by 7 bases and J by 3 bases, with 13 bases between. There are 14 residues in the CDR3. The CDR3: CSALDRSGANVLTF. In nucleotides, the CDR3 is TGCAGCGCCTTAGACAGGAGTGGGGCCAACGTCCTGACTTTC.

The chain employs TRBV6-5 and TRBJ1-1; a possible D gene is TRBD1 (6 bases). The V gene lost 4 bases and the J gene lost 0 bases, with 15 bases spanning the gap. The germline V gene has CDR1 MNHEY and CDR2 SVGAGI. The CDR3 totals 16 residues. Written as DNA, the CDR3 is TGTGCCAGCAGTTCAATACAGGGACGGTTGAACACTGAAGCTTTCTTT. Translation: CASSSIQGRLNTEAFF.

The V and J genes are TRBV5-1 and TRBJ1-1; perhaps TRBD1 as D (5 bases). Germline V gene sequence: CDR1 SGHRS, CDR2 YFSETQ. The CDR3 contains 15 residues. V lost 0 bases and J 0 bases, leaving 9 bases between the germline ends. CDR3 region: CASSLVGGVNTEAFF. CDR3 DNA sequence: TGCGCCAGCAGCTTGGTTGGGGGAGTGAACACTGAAGCTTTCTTT. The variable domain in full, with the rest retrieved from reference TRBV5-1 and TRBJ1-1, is KAGVTQTPRYLIKTRGQQVTLSCSPISGHRSVSWYQQTPGQGLQFLFEYFSETQRNKGNFPGRFSGRQFSNSRSEMNVSTLELGDSALYLCASSLVGGVNTEAFFGQGTRLTVV.

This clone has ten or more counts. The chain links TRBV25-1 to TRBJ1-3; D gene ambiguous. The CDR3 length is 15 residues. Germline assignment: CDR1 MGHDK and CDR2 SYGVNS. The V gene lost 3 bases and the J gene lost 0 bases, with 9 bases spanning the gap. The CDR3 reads CASSESIISGNTIYF. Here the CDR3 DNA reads TGTGCCAGCAGTGAGTCAATCATCTCTGGAAACACCATATATTTT.

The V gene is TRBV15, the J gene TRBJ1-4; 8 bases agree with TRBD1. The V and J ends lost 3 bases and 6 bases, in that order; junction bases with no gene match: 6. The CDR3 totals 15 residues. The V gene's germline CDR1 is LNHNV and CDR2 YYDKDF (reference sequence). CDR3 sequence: CATSRAGTGDEKLFF. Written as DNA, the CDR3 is TGTGCCACCAGCAGGGCCGGGACAGGAGATGAAAAACTGTTTTTT.

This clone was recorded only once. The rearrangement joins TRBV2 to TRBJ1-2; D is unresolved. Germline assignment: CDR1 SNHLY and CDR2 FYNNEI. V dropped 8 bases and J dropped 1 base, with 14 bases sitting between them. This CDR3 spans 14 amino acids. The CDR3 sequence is CASASYTGNYGYTF. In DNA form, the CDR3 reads TGTGCCAGCGCTTCCTATACCGGTAACTATGGCTACACCTTC.

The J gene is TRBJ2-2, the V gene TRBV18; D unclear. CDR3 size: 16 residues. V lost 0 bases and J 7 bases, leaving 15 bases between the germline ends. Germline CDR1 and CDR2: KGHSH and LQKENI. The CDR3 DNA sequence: TGTGCCAGCTCACCACCCATATCCGGGTTAGGCGGGGAGCTGTTTTTT. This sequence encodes CASSPPISGLGGELFF.

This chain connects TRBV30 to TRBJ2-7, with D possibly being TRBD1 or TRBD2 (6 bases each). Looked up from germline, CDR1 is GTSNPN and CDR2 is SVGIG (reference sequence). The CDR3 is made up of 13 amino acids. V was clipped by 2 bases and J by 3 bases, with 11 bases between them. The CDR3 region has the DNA TGTGCCTGGAGTAGGGGGGCCTACTACGAGCAGTACTTC. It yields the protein CAWSRGAYYEQYF.